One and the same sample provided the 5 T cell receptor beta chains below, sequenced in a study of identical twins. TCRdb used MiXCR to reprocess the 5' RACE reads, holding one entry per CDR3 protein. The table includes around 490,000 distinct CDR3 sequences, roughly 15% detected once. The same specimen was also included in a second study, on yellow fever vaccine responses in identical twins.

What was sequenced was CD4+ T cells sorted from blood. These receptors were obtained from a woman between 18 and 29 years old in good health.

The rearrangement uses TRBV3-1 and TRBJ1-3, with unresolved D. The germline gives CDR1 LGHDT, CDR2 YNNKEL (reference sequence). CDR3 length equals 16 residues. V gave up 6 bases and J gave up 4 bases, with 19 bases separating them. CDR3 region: CASSPSLRERGNTIYF. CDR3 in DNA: TGTGCCAGCAGTCCCTCCCTCCGGGAAAGAGGAAACACCATATATTTT.

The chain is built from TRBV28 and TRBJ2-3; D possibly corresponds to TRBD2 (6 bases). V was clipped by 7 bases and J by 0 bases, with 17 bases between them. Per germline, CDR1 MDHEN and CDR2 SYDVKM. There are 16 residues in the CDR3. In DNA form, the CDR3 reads TGTGCCAGCACAGTTTTGGGGAGGACTAGCACAGATACGCAGTATTTT. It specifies CASTVLGRTSTDTQYF.

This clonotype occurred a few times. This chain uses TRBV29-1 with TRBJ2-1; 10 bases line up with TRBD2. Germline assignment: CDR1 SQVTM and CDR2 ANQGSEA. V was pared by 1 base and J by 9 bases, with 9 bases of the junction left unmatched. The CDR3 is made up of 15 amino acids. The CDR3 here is CSVEGASGREGEQFF. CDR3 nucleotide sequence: TGCAGCGTTGAAGGGGCGAGCGGGAGGGAGGGTGAGCAGTTCTTC.

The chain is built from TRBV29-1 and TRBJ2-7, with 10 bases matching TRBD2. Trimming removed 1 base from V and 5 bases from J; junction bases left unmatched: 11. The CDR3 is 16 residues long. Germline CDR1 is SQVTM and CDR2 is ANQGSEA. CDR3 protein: CSVEGASLAGRNEQYF. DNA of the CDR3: TGCAGCGTTGAAGGGGCGTCACTAGCGGGAAGAAACGAGCAGTACTTC.

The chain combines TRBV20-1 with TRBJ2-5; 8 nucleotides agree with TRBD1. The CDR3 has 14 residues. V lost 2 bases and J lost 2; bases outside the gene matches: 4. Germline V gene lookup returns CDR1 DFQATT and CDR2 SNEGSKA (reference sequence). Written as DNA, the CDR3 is TGCAGTGCTAGACGGACAGGGCCACAAGAGACCCAGTACTTC. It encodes CSARRTGPQETQYF.